This TCR beta chain was profiled in a study of response to subunit inactivated influenza vaccine (dated by TCRdb to between 2017 and 2018). In the study overall: Deep quantitative T cell receptor repertoire profiling was used in the study to track responses to a trivalent subunit inactivated influenza vaccine.

For this clonotype: This receptor's antigen is unknown. No clone much larger than this one lies a single base away; base qualities are absent.

Broad study findings and their caveats: According to the authors, only a limited number of new T cells may be recruited by each seasonal influenza vaccination.

The library was produced with RT-PCR. These reads were obtained on an Illumina HiSeq 2500. In-frame beta chains were kept once TCRdb had trimmed the public reads at Q25 with fastp and called clones with MiXCR. CDR3 protein duplicates are merged, each entry listing the most common genes and DNA. This sample gives roughly 500,000 distinct CDR3 sequences in total; about 25% of them show up just once. Together, the top ten hold 1.5% to 2% of the sample. CDR1 and CDR2 are read off the germline V gene as MNHNS and SASEGT. V and J are trimmed by 5 bases and 1 base, and the gene matches miss 3 bases of the junction. The CDR3 holds 14 amino acids from the cysteine to the phenylalanine. Only the CDR3 DNA is retained, 42 bases long and in frame from the first base.

The clonotype was recovered from a man aged 50 or older who received an inactivated influenza vaccine. Donor details come from another sample of the same person, matched by shared clones. Sequences were derived from CD4+ T cells sorted from PBMCs, sampled 5 to 6 days after vaccination. The chain was built from TRBV6-1 and TRBJ2-3, with 7 bases in between that match TRBD1. CDR3 loop: CASSIDRGTDTQYF. The bases read TGTGCCAGCAGTATAGACAGGGGCACAGATACGCAGTATTTT.